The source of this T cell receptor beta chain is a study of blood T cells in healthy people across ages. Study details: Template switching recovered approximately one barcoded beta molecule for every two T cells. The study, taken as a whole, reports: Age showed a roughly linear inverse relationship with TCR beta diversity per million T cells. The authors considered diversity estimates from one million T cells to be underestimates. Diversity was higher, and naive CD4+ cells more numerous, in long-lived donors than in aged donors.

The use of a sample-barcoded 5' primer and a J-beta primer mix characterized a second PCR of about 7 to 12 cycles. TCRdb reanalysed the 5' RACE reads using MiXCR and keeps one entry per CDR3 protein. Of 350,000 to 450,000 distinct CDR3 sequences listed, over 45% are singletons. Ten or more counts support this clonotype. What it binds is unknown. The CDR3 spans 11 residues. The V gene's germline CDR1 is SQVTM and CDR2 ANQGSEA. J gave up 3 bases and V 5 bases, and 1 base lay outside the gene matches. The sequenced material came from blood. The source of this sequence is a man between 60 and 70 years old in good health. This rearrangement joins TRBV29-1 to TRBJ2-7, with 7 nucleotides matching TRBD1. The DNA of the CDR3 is TGCAGCGTTCGGGACAGCTACGAGCAGTACTTC. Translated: CSVRDSYEQYF.